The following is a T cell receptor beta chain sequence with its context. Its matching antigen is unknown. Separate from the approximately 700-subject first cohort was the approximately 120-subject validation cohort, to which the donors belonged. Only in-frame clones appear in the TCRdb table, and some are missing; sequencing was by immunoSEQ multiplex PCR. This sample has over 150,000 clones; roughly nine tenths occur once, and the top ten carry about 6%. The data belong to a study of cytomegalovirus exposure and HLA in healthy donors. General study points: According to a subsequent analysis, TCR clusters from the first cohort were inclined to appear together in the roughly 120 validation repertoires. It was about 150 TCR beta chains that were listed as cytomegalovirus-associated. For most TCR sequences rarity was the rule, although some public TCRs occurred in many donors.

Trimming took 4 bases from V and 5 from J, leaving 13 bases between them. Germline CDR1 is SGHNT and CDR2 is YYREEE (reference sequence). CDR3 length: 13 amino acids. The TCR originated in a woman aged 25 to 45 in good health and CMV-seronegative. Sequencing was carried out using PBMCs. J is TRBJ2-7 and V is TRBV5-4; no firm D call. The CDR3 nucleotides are TGTGCCAGCAGCGCGACCGACCCTCACGAGCAGTACTTC. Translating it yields CASSATDPHEQYF. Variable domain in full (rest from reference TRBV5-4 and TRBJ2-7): ETGVTQSPTHLIKTRGQQVTLRCSSQSGHNTVSWYQQALGQGPQFIFQYYREEENGRGNFPPRFSGLQFPNYSSELNVNALELDDSALYLCASSATDPHEQYFGPGTRLTVT.